The clone carrying this TCR beta chain has only a few counts. Using RNA transcripts as the source, TCR beta CDR3 regions were amplified. The TCR CDR3 first-round RT-PCR relied on the HTBI primer set. TCRdb fed the multiplex PCR reads into MiXCR, producing one record per CDR3 protein. The sample has a few hundred thousand distinct CDR3 sequences, approximately 14% seen once; the top ten hold approximately 7%. CDR1 MGHDK and CDR2 SYGVNS come from the germline V gene. The CDR3 has 15 amino acids. J lost 4 bases, V lost 5 bases, and 9 bases had no gene match. This entry comes from a study of T cells in Graves' hyperthyroidism and ophthalmopathy. Study information: At the time of initial diagnosis and before any treatment, peripheral blood was collected.

Graves' hyperthyroidism was deemed stable absent ophthalmopathy progression within 18 months. The sample comprised blood. The chain has TRBV25-1 and TRBJ2-5; 8 nucleotides line up with TRBD1. This receptor was obtained from a woman in her twenties or thirties with Graves' hyperthyroidism. The CDR3 spells CASSSSGRGRETQYF. CDR3 nucleotide sequence: TGTGCCAGCAGTTCATCTGGCAGGGGGCGAGAGACCCAGTACTTC.